This TCR beta chain stems from a study of cytomegalovirus exposure and HLA in healthy donors (dated by TCRdb to about 2017). Background on the whole study: In an earlier analysis of about 560 of the donors, 250 to 300 Gb of sequence data and 95 million to 130 million unique TCR beta sequences from about 190 million T cells were reported. Roughly 300 gigabases of sequencing data and 70 million to 100 million unique TCR sequences made up an early release that covered some 640 HLA-typed donors. Among the roughly 400 genotyped donors, under 90% belonged to the genetic ancestry cluster associated with self-reported Caucasian donors. The study aimed to test whether signatures of past pathogen exposure could be identified by cataloging public T cell receptors. The study used immunosequencing to profile the T cell repertoires of 666 subjects and linked those repertoires to cytomegalovirus serostatus. A separate validation cohort of approximately 130 different subjects was used in addition to the roughly 700-subject first cohort. To predict cytomegalovirus infection status, the study brought together high-throughput TCR immunosequencing, statistical association of individual TCRs with disease status, and machine learning. A later analysis re-examined previously published TCR beta repertoires from more than 600 donors and added high-resolution HLA genotyping to investigate patterns of TCR occurrence. The later analysis used no new phenotypic data to find candidate immune exposures, relying instead on TCR beta sequences and their occurrence across donors. To decide whether each TCR beta V gene segment behaved as functional or pseudogenic, an earlier analysis of fewer than 750 of the donors relied on high-throughput TCR beta sequencing. Donor age, sex, ethnicity and CMV serostatus were compiled together with the repertoire data. Genome-wide SNP genotypes for about 60% of the roughly 700 donors were used in a later genetic analysis, which treated that subset as a discovery cohort. All discovery cohort repertoires had been generated on a single sequencing platform. HLA typing covered class I and class II loci at four-digit resolution. The number of donors typed differed by locus, with roughly 629-640 for A, B, C, DRB1 and DQB1, over 500 for DQA1, 600 to 610 for DPA1, and 472 for DPB1. About 5 DR-DQ haplotypes were handled as single units for association and clustering, since linkage in the cohort was strong. On average, around 230,000 unique TCR beta nucleotide sequences were sequenced per donor among fewer than 500 genotyped donors of the cohort, with around 19% of those sequences being non-productive.

Libraries came from the immunoSEQ multiplex PCR assay. A mixture of 60 forward primers for TCR Vbeta segments and 13 reverse primers for TCR Jbeta segments was used in the multiplex PCR. A multiplex PCR assay on genomic DNA amplified the CDR3 region of rearranged TCR beta genes. The amplified TCR beta libraries were sequenced on the Illumina HiSeq System as 87-base-pair reads. Concerning the study's data processing: Across the 500 to 700 repertoires, a later analysis counted tens of millions of unique TCR beta chains, 9.5 million to 13 million of which were shared by at least two donors. A nearest-neighbor algorithm error-corrected the raw reads and collapsed the reads into unique sequences, merging closely related sequences to remove PCR and sequencing errors. Alignment of CDR3 sequences to IMGT reference sequences was used to assign V, D and J gene segments. For a sequence to be retained, at least a six-nucleotide match to both a V gene segment and a J gene segment was required. Rearrangements were called productive when the CDR3 lacked stop codons and stayed in frame with V and J; all others were non-productive. CDR3 was defined by IMGT convention, running from the second conserved V-encoded cysteine to the conserved J-encoded phenylalanine. The earlier analysis of roughly 590 of the donors excluded sequences that lacked an unambiguous match to a single V gene segment. An earlier analysis of several hundred of the donors called V segments functional above 56.7% productive rearrangements and segregating when the between-donor standard deviation exceeded 5%. A statistical classification framework was built to diagnose cytomegalovirus status from the catalog of TCR beta chain sequences. In a later analysis, TCR nucleotide sequences were compared against IMGT/GENE-DB human TR gene sequences so that V and J genes could be assigned. Using the TCRdist pipeline, a later analysis assigned CDR3 sequences along with most-parsimonious VDJ recombination scenarios. In a later analysis, each TCR beta chain was defined by its CDR3 amino acid sequence together with its V-gene family, and reads lacking a unique V-gene family were excluded. In a later analysis, 450 to 600 highly shared, low-generation-probability nucleotide sequences were removed to address suspected cross-contamination and a sequencing artifact. A later analysis calculated a clonal expansion index for each public chain from normalized within-repertoire ranks of inferred template counts. A later analysis computed generation probabilities with a VDJ recombination model fitted to out-of-frame rearrangements, and checked the results against IGoR. Hypergeometric tests were used in a later analysis to score TCR-TCR, TCR-HLA and TCR-CMV co-occurrence, with a repertoire-size bias correction applied to the TCR pairs. False discovery rates were estimated in a later analysis by permuting HLA or CMV assignments 20 times. A later analysis grouped co-occurring TCRs with DBSCAN, adding TCRdist sequence similarity when clustering within HLA-allele-positive subsets. Co-occurrence clustering excluded repertoires with fewer than 30,000 or more than 120,000 public chains, plus five with anomalous nucleotide sharing. TCRdb obtained this table from immuneACCESS and retained in-frame rearrangements with V and J assigned. These tables miss some clones; where compared with another copy, unresolved V genes account for less than half of the shortfall, and the remainder is unexplained. V, J and clone size are those of that table, while D and trimming were read from the DNA. The sample table records 150,000 to 200,000 clones; 75% to 85% of these occur just once. Under 8% of the sample lies in the top ten.

The germline V gene specifies SGHAT as CDR1 and FQNNGV as CDR2. The CDR3 starts with the cysteine, ends with the phenylalanine, and has 17 residues. Only CDR3 DNA is held: 51 bases, read in frame from base 1. V ends up 2 bases short and J 3 bases short, with an unmatched junction base count of 7. The cohort was made up of about 670 healthy bone marrow donors. All cohort members were sampled while nominally healthy, although unrecorded immune exposures were likely present. The donor was CMV seropositive and was included in the group of almost 300 seropositive cohort members. A peripheral blood sample was provided by each donor, and peripheral blood mononuclear cells were used for TCR beta sequencing. The Qiagen DNeasy Blood Extraction Kit was used to extract genomic DNA from the blood cell samples. The research as a whole found: Roughly uniform sequencing depth across donors was assumed in presence/absence analyses, although this assumption may not hold. Correlated functional status among segregating V segments might reflect linkage disequilibrium, but an unknown experimental factor could not be ruled out. For the cohort, immune exposure information was limited to CMV serostatus. When HLA alleles, especially DR and DQ, strongly co-occurred, attributing TCR associations to individual alleles was difficult. An earlier analysis of approximately 590 of the donors showed that most TCR beta V segments appeared in productive rearrangements either about 87% or about 30% of the time, which broadly matched IMGT annotations. Compared with the roughly 710-donor mean, donors in an Asian-associated ancestry cluster had fewer N-insertions in productive TCRs, according to a later genetic analysis. In a later analysis, several top co-occurrence clusters were reported to appear linked to parvovirus B19, influenza, CMV and Epstein-Barr virus. In a later analysis, the rate of TCR association differed among HLA loci, with DRB1 alleles having the most associated TCRs and HLA-C alleles having the fewest. The cohort was sequenced for TCR beta chains only, and without alpha or paired-chain data the features that could be detected were limited. Three of the identified cytomegalovirus-associated TCR beta chains were confirmed in vitro to be specific for cytomegalovirus antigens. In a later analysis, most CMV-associated TCR beta chains were found to appear HLA-restricted, with HLA associations seemingly driven largely by CMV exposure. A total of about 150 TCR beta chains were listed by the study as associated with cytomegalovirus. According to the authors, the approach could potentially be generalized to other disease states and immunological phenotypes. The classifier was reported to diagnose cytomegalovirus status with high specificity and sensitivity in both the original and validation cohorts. HLA typing was unavailable for some donors at each locus, so association tests used only the typed subset. In a later analysis, HLA-associated TCR beta chains showed more clonal expansion and lower generation probabilities than non-associated chains that were equally common. Because counts were too low, more than 15 rarely observed V segments, including chromosome 9 orphons, were left out of the earlier analysis of 500 to 750 of the donors. Because the 87-base-pair reads could not distinguish some IMGT-functional V segments, including TRBV6-2 and TRBV6-3, those segments were excluded. Most TCR sequences were seen in very few donors, while some public TCRs were found in many individuals. The sequencing pipeline was judged likely to have produced a cluster of highly shared sequence variants as a technical artifact. In a later genetic analysis, a missense DCLRE1C variant was associated with V-gene and J-gene trimming of TCR beta chains, and the association was replicated in an independent cohort. A further reported finding was that TCR beta sequences accurately predicted the HLA-A and HLA-B alleles for most subjects in the first cohort. At a false discovery rate of 0.05, a later analysis linked 16,951 TCR beta sequences to specific HLA alleles.

This clone was seen only once. The antigen it binds to is not known. Per-base qualities were not stored, and no clone one base away is much larger. The chain couples TRBV11-2 to TRBJ1-3; 10 of the junction bases match TRBD1. Sequencing used PBMCs. The sequence was collected from a man in his fifties or sixties in good health and CMV-seropositive. The CDR3 has the sequence CASSLLLGQGYGNTIYF. The DNA sequence is given as TGTGCCAGCAGCTTATTGTTGGGACAGGGGTATGGAAACACCATATATTTT.